This T cell receptor (beta chain) comes out of a study of CD8+ T cells in alopecia areata. Study-wide points: An increase in clonality over normal scalp was evident in lesional scalp, especially alopecia totalis/universalis. The study also sequences resident alphabeta T cells of normal skin in scalp samples.

Peripheral blood and lesional scalp punch biopsies came from alopecia areata patients. Extraction and reverse transcription of RNA yielded cDNA as the sequencing template. Data came from immunoSEQ multiplex PCR; TCRdb stores just in-frame clones and leaves some out. The sample lists some 99,000 clones, less than 50% seen once, with 0.6% to 0.85% in the top ten. CDR1 and CDR2 from the germline V gene are GTSNPN and SVGIG (reference sequence). The length of the CDR3 is 14 residues. V lost 2 bases and J lost 7, with 15 bases in between. Comments on this clone: Its antigen is not known.

Sample: CD4+ T cells sorted from blood. This TCR derives from a human donor with alopecia areata. The chain has TRBV30 and TRBJ2-1; the D is unclear. The CDR3 coding sequence is TGTGCCTGGAGTATTAGCAACTTCAAGAATGAGCAGTTCTTC. It translates to CAWSISNFKNEQFF.